This TCR beta chain was identified in a study of shared clonotypes between healthy human individuals. Turning to the study itself: The cohort had two women and a few men, ages 18 to 49. Study-wide results and limits: Donor clonotype sharing was expected to depend on sequencing depth.

To note about this clone: The antigen is undetermined.

Only in-frame clones appear in the TCRdb table, and some are missing; sequencing was by immunoSEQ multiplex PCR. The sample has 950,000 to 1,100,000 clones, about 77% seen once. CD4+ cells yielded CD45RA+ naive and CD45RA-negative memory subsets. Sequencing input: memory CD4+ T cells sorted from blood. Subset meaning: CD45RA-negative fraction. The receptor's source is a man between 18 and 35 years old in good health.

This CDR3 is CASSLVKGAQHNEQFF. DNA of the CDR3: TGTGCCAGCAGCTTAGTCAAGGGGGCGCAGCACAATGAGCAGTTCTTC. The chain employs TRBV5-6 and TRBJ2-1; 7 bases agree with TRBD1. The germline V gene has CDR1 SGHDT and CDR2 YYEEEE. V gave up 2 bases and J gave up 5 bases; unmatched junction bases: 10. CDR3 length equals 16 residues.